A single sample is the source of the 16 T cell receptor beta chains below, sequenced in a study of T-cell memory formation after mild COVID-19 (dated by TCRdb to the early 2020s). The method was 5' RACE. Sequencing used an Illumina NovaSeq 6000. TCRdb reprocessed the public reads (quality trimming at Q25 with fastp, clone calling with MiXCR) and kept in-frame beta chains. Each entry is one CDR3 protein sequence, shown with its most common DNA and genes. This sample gives about 110,000 distinct CDR3 sequences in total; about 18% of them show up just once. Of the sample, 5% to 7% is held by the ten largest clones. The sequenced material came from PBMCs or a T cell subset sorted from them (not recorded which). These TCRs come from a man aged 18 to 30 who had mild COVID-19 (a few samples of this study predate the infection). The sample titles of this study are shuffled in the database, so cell type and time point are left out; the donor was told from shared clones.

This chain uses TRBV14 with TRBJ2-5, with D uncertain. CDR3 size: 13 residues. Germline V CDR1 and CDR2: SGHDN, FVKESK. The ends were cut back, 1 base at V and 4 bases at J, with 7 bases in the middle. This CDR3 reads CASSQGHIETQYF. The CDR3 coding sequence is TGTGCCAGCAGCCAAGGACACATAGAGACCCAGTACTTC.

This clonotype was counted only a few times. The chain links TRBV11-2 to TRBJ2-5, with D hard to call. This CDR3 contains 12 residues. Germline CDR1 is SGHAT and CDR2 is FQNNGV. Trimming pared 1 base from V and 7 bases from J, leaving 7 bases between. Here the CDR3 reads CASSLVPGTQYF. DNA for the CDR3: TGTGCCAGCAGCTTAGTTCCGGGGACCCAGTACTTC.

The table lists this clonotype with a few counts. V and J are TRBV4-2 and TRBJ2-4; 11 bases map to TRBD2. Germline V CDR1 and CDR2: LGHNA, YNFKEQ. This CDR3 region has 16 residues. V lost 1 base and J lost 1; bases outside the gene matches: 0. The CDR3 reads CASSQASGGAKNIQYF. Written as DNA, the CDR3 is TGTGCCAGCAGCCAAGCTAGCGGGGGGGCCAAAAACATTCAGTACTTC.

The rearrangement links TRBV5-4 to TRBJ2-3; D gene uncertain. The CDR3 is 16 residues long. V dropped 0 bases and J dropped 0 bases, with 11 bases sitting between them. The V gene's germline CDR1 is SGHNT and CDR2 YYREEE (reference sequence). The CDR3 DNA follows: TGTGCCAGCAGCTTGGGAAGCGCTACTAGCACAGATACGCAGTATTTT. Protein sequence: CASSLGSATSTDTQYF. The variable domain in full, completed from reference TRBV5-4 and TRBJ2-3, reads ETGVTQSPTHLIKTRGQQVTLRCSSQSGHNTVSWYQQALGQGPQFIFQYYREEENGRGNFPPRFSGLQFPNYSSELNVNALELDDSALYLCASSLGSATSTDTQYFGPGTRLTVL.

The V call is TRBV18, the J call TRBJ2-7; 7 bases fit TRBD1. Germline CDR1 and CDR2: KGHSH and LQKENI. There are 13 residues in the CDR3. J gave up 4 bases and V 1 base, and 1 base lay outside the gene matches. This CDR3 reads CASSPRQGYEQYF. The CDR3 region has the DNA TGTGCCAGCTCACCACGACAGGGATACGAGCAGTACTTC.

This clonotype has just a few counts. The CDR3 DNA is TGTGCCAGCTCACGGGCTGGTTTAGCGGGGGCAGATACGCAGTATTTT. Translation: CASSRAGLAGADTQYF. The rearrangement uses TRBV18 and TRBJ2-3, with 9 bases that match TRBD2. V gave up 4 bases and J gave up 4 bases; unmatched junction bases: 9. CDR3 size: 16 residues. Germline CDR1 and CDR2: KGHSH and LQKENI.

The CDR3 nucleotides read TGTGCCAGCAGCAGGGATCCTGGAAACACCATATATTTT. Protein product: CASSRDPGNTIYF. The chain links TRBV3-1 to TRBJ1-3, with D uncertain. The CDR3 has 13 residues. Trimming shortened V by 5 bases and J by 2 bases, and 7 bases separated the two germline ends. CDR1 LGHDT and CDR2 YNNKEL come from the germline V gene (reference sequence).

The CDR3 region is CASSMGEDTEAFF. CDR3 nucleotide sequence: TGTGCCAGTAGTATGGGGGAGGACACTGAAGCTTTCTTT. The rearrangement uses TRBV19 and TRBJ1-1, with D possibly being TRBD1 (5 bases). V was clipped by 3 bases and J by 3 bases, with 8 bases between them. Per germline, CDR1 LNHDA and CDR2 SQIVND (reference sequence). CDR3 length equals 13 residues.

The sample holds a few counts of this clonotype. The chain employs TRBV6-6 and TRBJ1-5, with D possibly TRBD1 on 5 matching bases. Trimming stripped 3 bases from V and 3 bases from J, with 21 bases between. Germline V lookup: CDR1 MNHNY, CDR2 SVGAGI (reference sequence). This CDR3 spans 18 amino acids. CDR3 in DNA: TGTGCCAGCAGTTATGGGAACCCGGGACCGGTCGTCAATCAGCCCCAGCATTTT. It specifies CASSYGNPGPVVNQPQHF.

The sample holds a few counts of this clonotype. The rearrangement links TRBV7-2 to TRBJ1-3, with D possibly being TRBD1 (6 bases). The CDR3 spans 12 residues. V gave up 8 bases and J gave up 4 bases, with 9 bases separating them. Looked up from germline, CDR1 is SGHTA and CDR2 is FQGNSA. The DNA of the CDR3 is TGTGCCAGCGGGACATCCGGAAACACCATATATTTT. This gives the protein CASGTSGNTIYF.

The V call is TRBV5-1, the J call TRBJ1-3, with D uncertain. The CDR3 is made up of 17 amino acids. Trimming pared 5 bases from V and 0 bases from J, leaving 18 bases between. Looked up from germline, CDR1 is SGHRS and CDR2 is YFSETQ. DNA of the CDR3: TGCGCCAGCAGGCCAACCCTGGACGGCCTCTCTGGAAACACCATATATTTT. This gives the protein CASRPTLDGLSGNTIYF.

The rearrangement joins TRBV5-5 to TRBJ1-2; TRBD1 is a possible D gene (5 bases). Germline V lookup: CDR1 SGHKS, CDR2 YYEKEE (reference sequence). The CDR3 has 18 residues. Between the trimmed V and J ends, which lost 0 bases and 4 bases, there was a span of 22 bases. This CDR3 is CASSLAGTLVGGIYGYTF. In DNA, the CDR3 is TGTGCCAGCAGCTTGGCCGGGACCCTCGTTGGAGGGATCTATGGCTACACCTTC.

In this sample, this clonotype turned up a few times. This chain links TRBV10-3 with TRBJ2-1, with D uncertain. V was clipped by 0 bases and J by 10 bases, with 10 bases between them. The CDR3 contains 13 residues. Germline V gives CDR1 ENHRY, CDR2 SYGVKD. The CDR3 region is CAISESIRPEQFF. The CDR3 nucleotides read TGTGCCATCAGTGAGTCGATCCGCCCGGAGCAGTTCTTC.

The chain employs TRBV24-1 and TRBJ1-1; D may be TRBD1 (5 bases). This CDR3 comprises 13 residues. Germline V gives CDR1 KGHDR, CDR2 SFDVKD. V shed 9 bases and J shed 6 bases, with 16 bases lying between them. CDR3 amino acids: CATEEVPGAEAFF. The CDR3 DNA sequence: TGTGCCACCGAAGAAGTTCCGGGGGCTGAAGCTTTCTTT.

This clonotype is classed as medium-sized. The chain carries TRBV5-1 and TRBJ2-5; a weak D match, TRBD2 (6 bases). Germline CDR1 is SGHRS and CDR2 is YFSETQ. There are 15 residues in the CDR3. V lost 6 bases, J lost 2 bases, and 17 bases lay in between. As DNA, the CDR3 is TGCGCCAGCATGCGATGGGGGACTCCGCAAGAGACCCAGTACTTC. Its protein is CASMRWGTPQETQYF.

This clonotype was counted many times. V gene TRBV5-1 combines with J gene TRBJ1-1; D gene unclear. This CDR3 contains 14 residues. Germline CDR1 SGHRS, CDR2 YFSETQ. The germline V and J ends were trimmed by 4 bases and 5 bases, with 15 bases remaining between them. In DNA form, the CDR3 reads TGCGCCAGCAGCGAAACTCGAGGGAGGACTGAAGCTTTCTTT. Translation gives CASSETRGRTEAFF.